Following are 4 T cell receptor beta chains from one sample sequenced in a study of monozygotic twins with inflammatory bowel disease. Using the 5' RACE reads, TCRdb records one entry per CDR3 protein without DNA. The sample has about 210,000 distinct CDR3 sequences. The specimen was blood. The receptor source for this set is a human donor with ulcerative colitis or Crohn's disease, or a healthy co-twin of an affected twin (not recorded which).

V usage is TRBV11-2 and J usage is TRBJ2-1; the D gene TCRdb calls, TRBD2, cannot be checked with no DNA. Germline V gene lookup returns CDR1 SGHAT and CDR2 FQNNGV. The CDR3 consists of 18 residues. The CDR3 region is CASSIRLAGGYTYNEQFF.

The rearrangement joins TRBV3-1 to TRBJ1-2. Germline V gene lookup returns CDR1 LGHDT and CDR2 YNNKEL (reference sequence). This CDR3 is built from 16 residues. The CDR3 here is CASSQTSRHPNYGYTF.

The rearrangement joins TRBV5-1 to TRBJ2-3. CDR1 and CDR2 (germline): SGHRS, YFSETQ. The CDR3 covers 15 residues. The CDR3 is CASRLASTYSDTQYF.

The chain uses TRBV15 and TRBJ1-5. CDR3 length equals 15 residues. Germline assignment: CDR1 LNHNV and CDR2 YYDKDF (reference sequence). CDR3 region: CATSIGRAYNQPQHF.